This TCR beta chain was obtained from a study of blood T cell repertoires in COVID-19. Method: immunoSEQ multiplex PCR; TCRdb's copy keeps in-frame clones and lacks some. This table has a few hundred thousand clones, roughly 90% appearing once. Study members were between 18 and 89 years old and lived in approximately 25 US regions. Losses at the gene ends were 0 bases for V and 5 bases for J; bases not matched to a gene: 7. The CDR3 extends over 16 amino acids. CDR1 LGHNA and CDR2 YSLEER come from the germline V gene. The receptor was derived from a woman aged 45-60 years who had recovered from COVID-19. V gene TRBV4-3 combines with J gene TRBJ1-5, with 7 bases aligning to TRBD1. The specimen was PBMCs or T cells enriched from blood (not recorded which). CDR3 nucleotides: TGCGCCAGCAGCCAAGACCCAATAGACAGGGATCAGCCCCAGCATTTT. Translated, it gives CASSQDPIDRDQPQHF.